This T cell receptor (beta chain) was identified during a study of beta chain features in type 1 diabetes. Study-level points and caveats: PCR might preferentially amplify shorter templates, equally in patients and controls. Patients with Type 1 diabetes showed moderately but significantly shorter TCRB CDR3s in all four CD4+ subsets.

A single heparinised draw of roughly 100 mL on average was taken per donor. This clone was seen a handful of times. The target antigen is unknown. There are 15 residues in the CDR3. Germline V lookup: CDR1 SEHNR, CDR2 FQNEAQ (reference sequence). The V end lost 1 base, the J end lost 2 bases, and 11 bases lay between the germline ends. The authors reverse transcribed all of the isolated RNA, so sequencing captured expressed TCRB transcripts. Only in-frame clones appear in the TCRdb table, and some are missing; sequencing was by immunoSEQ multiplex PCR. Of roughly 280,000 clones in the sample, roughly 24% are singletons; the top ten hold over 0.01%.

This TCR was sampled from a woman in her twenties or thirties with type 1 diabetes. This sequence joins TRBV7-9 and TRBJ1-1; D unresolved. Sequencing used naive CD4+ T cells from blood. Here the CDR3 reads CASSLVGRVNTEAFF. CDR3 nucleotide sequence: TGTGCCAGCAGCTTAGTAGGGCGGGTAAACACTGAAGCTTTCTTT.